This TCR beta chain was found in a study of molecular identifiers for immune sequencing clone quantification. This clonotype showed up many times. Libraries used about 18,000 to 1,000,000 sorted naive CD8 T cells and 10%, 30% or 50% RNA input. As CD8+CD4-CCR7+CD45RA+ cells, naive CD8 T cells were sorted. TCRdb re-derived calls from the PCR reads in MiXCR, one entry per CDR3 protein. The sample contains under 600,000 distinct CDR3 sequences, about a fifth of which appear only once. Trimming removed 11 bases from V and 0 bases from J, with 20 bases in between. This CDR3 has 15 amino acids. Germline V CDR1 and CDR2: SGHTA, FQGNSA.

The sample consisted of naive CD8+ T cells from blood, with Jurkat cell RNA spiked in. Subset meaning: FACS-sorted CD8+CD4-CCR7+CD45RA+ naive T cells. This rearrangement joins TRBV7-2 to TRBJ2-7, with D perhaps assigned TRBD1 or TRBD2 (5 bases each). The clonotype originates from a human donor in good health. Some libraries in this study had Jurkat cell RNA spiked in. The CDR3 nucleotides read TGTGCCGTCAGCGAGGGTACAGGACCCTCCTACGAGCAGTACTTC. Its translation is CAVSEGTGPSYEQYF.